Here is one TCR beta chain with its context. The junction departs from germline at one end; a sequencing error may be responsible. Assay used: immunoSEQ multiplex PCR; TCRdb lists only in-frame clones, some missing. The sample records some 300,000 clones, around nine tenths being singletons. The CDR3 consists of 15 residues. CDR1 SGHTA and CDR2 FQGNSA come from the germline V gene. This specimen belongs to a study of blood T cell repertoires in COVID-19. Sample: peripheral blood. This clonotype originated in a man between 65 and 85 years old with acute or convalescent COVID-19. This chain joins TRBV7-2 and TRBJ1-4, with a weak D call TRBD1 (5 bases). DNA of the CDR3: TGTGCCAGCAGTAAAGGACAAGCCCTCAATGGAAAACTGTTTTTT. The encoded protein is CASSKGQALNGKLFF. The variable domain in full, completed from reference TRBV7-2 and TRBJ1-4, reads GAGVSQSPSNKVTEKGKDVELRCDPISGHTALYWYRQSLGQGLEFLIYFQGNSAPDKSGLPSDRFSAERTGGSVSTLTIQRTQQEDSAVYLCASSKGQALNGKLFFGSGTQLSVL.